The rows below give T cell receptor beta chains drawn from one sample of a study of T cell clusters in autoimmune cytopenias. TCRdb reprocessed the multiplex PCR reads, keeping one entry per CDR3 protein, no DNA. This table lists about 5,000 distinct CDR3 sequences. The sample was peripheral blood. These receptors came from a human donor with an autoimmune cytopenia or autoimmune hepatitis (not recorded which). Each CDR3 is given with its conserved first and last residue. Expanded clones are given a class, and other clones once, few, many or no size at all.

medium-sized	TRBV19	TRBJ2-3	CATQTPRGPDTQYF
.	TRBV10-3	TRBJ2-1	CAISDPGGVNEQFF
medium-sized	TRBV11-1	TRBJ2-7	CASSSTGTSGKGPYEQYF
.	TRBV18	TRBJ1-2	CASSPAASPNYGYTF
.	TRBV5-1	TRBJ1-3	CASSLDRPAGNTIYF
medium-sized	TRBV19	TRBJ1-6	CASSIEASPLHF
medium-sized	TRBV19	TRBJ1-4	CASSMIGGTNEKLFF
.	TRBV5-6	TRBJ1-1	CASSPTDWNTEAFF
.	TRBV12-3/TRBV12-4	TRBJ2-6	CASSLHSGANVLTF
medium-sized	TRBV29-1	TRBJ1-3	CSVVGAGNTIYF
.	TRBV15	TRBJ1-2	CATSWDREYYGYTF
medium-sized	TRBV13	TRBJ1-2	CASSLNNYGYTF
.	TRBV24-1	TRBJ2-2	CATSDGQGAHTGELFF
medium-sized	TRBV19	TRBJ2-2	CASSIGLRTGGNTGELFF
medium-sized	TRBV6-5	TRBJ2-1	CASGARSSYNEQFF
.	TRBV14	TRBJ2-4	CASSQLQVAKNIQYF
.	TRBV20-1	TRBJ2-3	CSATLPGLAGTDTQYF
.	TRBV12-3/TRBV12-4	TRBJ2-1	CASSPTSGGGDEQFF
.	TRBV6-5	TRBJ1-4	CASSSSTGTGEEKLFF
.	TRBV30	TRBJ2-3	CAWRIGLSTDTQYF
.	TRBV29-1	TRBJ2-1	CSVSTRQGHNEQFF
.	TRBV19	TRBJ2-7	CASSILDLREIYEQYF
.	TRBV27	TRBJ2-3	CASSLYSAGGSTDTQYF
.	TRBV18	TRBJ2-7	CASSPSQQGEYEQYF
.	TRBV7-9	TRBJ1-1	CASSLAGQFGEAFF
.	TRBV12-3/TRBV12-4	TRBJ1-5	CASSLRETGFQPQHF
.	TRBV5-1	TRBJ2-1	CASSPPLRGEQFF
.	TRBV5-4	TRBJ2-5	CASSLRLGLGVETQYF
.	TRBV6-5	TRBJ1-1	CASSTRGGTEAFF
medium-sized	TRBV19	TRBJ1-2	CASSIAAGGYGYTF
.	TRBV4-3	TRBJ2-3	CASSQSTGTGPGTDTQYF
.	TRBV6-1	TRBJ1-6	CASSGQGSHGSPLHF
medium-sized	TRBV19	TRBJ2-3	CASSGGLAETWSTDTQYF
.	TRBV12-3/TRBV12-4	TRBJ1-2	CASSFGQGGYYGYTF
medium-sized	TRBV29-1	TRBJ1-1	CSVKDVSTEAFF
medium-sized	TRBV11-1	TRBJ2-1	CASSPRGGLAGENSYNEQFF
medium-sized	TRBV30	TRBJ2-3	CAWSGHSGGRGDTQYF
medium-sized	TRBV19	TRBJ1-2	CASSPRDSINYGYTF
medium-sized	TRBV19	TRBJ2-5	CASSPQGLAGRETQYF
medium-sized	TRBV5-5	TRBJ2-3	CASRLVAGSDTQYF
.	TRBV5-6	TRBJ2-5	CASSLDRMGTQYF
.	TRBV19	TRBJ1-2	CASSIKGRGPDGYGYTF
.	TRBV5-6	TRBJ1-1	CASSLRRNRAFF
medium-sized	TRBV19	TRBJ2-2	CASSIIQVNTGELFF
medium-sized	TRBV6-1	TRBJ1-1	CASREPTTGFGTEAFF
.	TRBV5-5	TRBJ1-6	CASSFRGQRESALHF
.	TRBV30	TRBJ1-5	CAWAKQGQPQHF
.	TRBV27	TRBJ2-7	CASSSADGSYEQYF
.	TRBV6-5	TRBJ2-5	CASTYSGEGETQYF